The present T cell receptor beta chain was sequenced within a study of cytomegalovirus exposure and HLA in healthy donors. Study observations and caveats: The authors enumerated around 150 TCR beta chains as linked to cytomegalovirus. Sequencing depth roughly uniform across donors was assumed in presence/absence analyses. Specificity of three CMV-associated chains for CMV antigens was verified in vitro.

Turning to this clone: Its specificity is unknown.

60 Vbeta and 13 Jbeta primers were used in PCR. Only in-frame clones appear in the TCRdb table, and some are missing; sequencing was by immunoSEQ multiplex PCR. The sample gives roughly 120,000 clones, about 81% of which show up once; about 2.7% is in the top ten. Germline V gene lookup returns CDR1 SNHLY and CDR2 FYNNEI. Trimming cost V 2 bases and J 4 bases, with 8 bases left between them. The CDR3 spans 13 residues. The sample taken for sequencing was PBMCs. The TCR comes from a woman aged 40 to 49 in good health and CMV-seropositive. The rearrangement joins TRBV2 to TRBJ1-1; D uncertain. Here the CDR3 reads CASSETVATEAFF. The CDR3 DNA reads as TGTGCCAGCAGTGAAACGGTTGCCACTGAAGCTTTCTTT.